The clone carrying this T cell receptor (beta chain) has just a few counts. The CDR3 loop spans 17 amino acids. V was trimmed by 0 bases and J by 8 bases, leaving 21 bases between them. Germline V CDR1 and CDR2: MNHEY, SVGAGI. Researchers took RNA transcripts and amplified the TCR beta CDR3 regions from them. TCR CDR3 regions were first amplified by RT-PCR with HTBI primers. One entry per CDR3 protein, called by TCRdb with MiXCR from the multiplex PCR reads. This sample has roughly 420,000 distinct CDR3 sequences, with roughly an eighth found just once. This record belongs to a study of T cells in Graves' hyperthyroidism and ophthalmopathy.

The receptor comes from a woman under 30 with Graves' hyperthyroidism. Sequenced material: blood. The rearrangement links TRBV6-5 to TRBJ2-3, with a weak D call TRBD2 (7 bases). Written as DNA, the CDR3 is TGTGCCAGCAGTTACTCGAAAGTTCAGGGGAGGGGCGGTACGCAGTATTTT. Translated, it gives CASSYSKVQGRGGTQYF.